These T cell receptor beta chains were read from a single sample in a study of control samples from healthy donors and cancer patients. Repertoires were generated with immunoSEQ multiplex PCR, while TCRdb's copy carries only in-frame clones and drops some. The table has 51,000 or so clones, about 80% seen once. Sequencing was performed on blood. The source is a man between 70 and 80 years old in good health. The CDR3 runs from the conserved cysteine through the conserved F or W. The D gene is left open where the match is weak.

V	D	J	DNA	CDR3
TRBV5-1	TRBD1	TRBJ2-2	TGCGCCAGCAGCCCGGGGGACAGGGGAGGCGGGGAGCTGTTTTTT	CASSPGDRGGGELFF
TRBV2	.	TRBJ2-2	TGTGCCAGCAGTGAAGATTCCGGGGAGCTGTTTTTT	CASSEDSGELFF
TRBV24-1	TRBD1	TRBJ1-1	TGTGCCACCAGGAGGACAGGGATGAACACTGAAGCTTTCTTT	CATRRTGMNTEAFF
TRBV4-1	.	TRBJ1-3	TGCGCCAGCAAAAGTCACGAGGGGGGAGCTGGAAACACCATATATTTT	CASKSHEGGAGNTIYF
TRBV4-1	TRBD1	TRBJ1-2	TGCGCCAGGGTACCTACTACTCTGACAGGGGGCGCCTTC	CARVPTTLTGGAF
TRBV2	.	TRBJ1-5	TGTGCCAGCAGTTTAATACACGGAGATAGCAATCAGCCCCAGCATTTT	CASSLIHGDSNQPQHF
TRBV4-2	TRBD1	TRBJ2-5	TGTGCCAGCAGCCAAGGGCCTCAGGGGGTCGGGGAGACCCAGTACTTC	CASSQGPQGVGETQYF
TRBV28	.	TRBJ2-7	TGTGCCAGCAGTTTAGCGGGGGCGCCCACCTACGAGCAGTACTTC	CASSLAGAPTYEQYF
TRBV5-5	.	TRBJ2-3	TGTGCCAGCAGCTTGCCGGACAGTGGAGATACGCAGTATTTT	CASSLPDSGDTQYF
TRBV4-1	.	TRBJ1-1	TGCGCCAGCAGCGCAACTCAGAACACTGAAGCTTTCTTT	CASSATQNTEAFF